The T cell receptor (beta chain) under discussion was sequenced for a study of T cells in narcolepsy. Clones were read by immunoSEQ multiplex PCR, and TCRdb kept only the in-frame ones, dropping some. The table lists about 25,000 clones, 80% to 90% of them singletons. Trimming took 2 bases from V and 4 from J, leaving 15 bases between them. The CDR3 is made up of 15 amino acids. Germline V CDR1 and CDR2: MGHDK, SYGVNS. V usage is TRBV25-1 and J usage is TRBJ2-7; tentatively, D is TRBD2 (7 bases). This TCR was sampled from a human donor with narcolepsy. Sequencing used CD45RA- memory CD4+ T cells from PBMCs. The CDR3 sequence is CASSEGGGRAYEQYF. The CDR3 DNA reads TGTGCCAGCAGTGAAGGGGGGGGCAGGGCGTACGAGCAGTACTTC.